This TCR beta chain was documented in a study of T cells of healthy individuals. TCRdb itself ran the 5' RACE reads through MiXCR, one entry per CDR3 protein. This table has tens of thousands of distinct CDR3 sequences, 16% appearing once. This CDR3 is built from 12 residues. V was shortened by 4 bases and J by 9 bases, with 10 bases between the two germline ends. Germline V gene data show CDR1 as MGHDK and CDR2 as SYGVNS. This clonotype was seen more than once but under ten times. The receptor was isolated from a human donor in good health. V gene TRBV25-1 combines with J gene TRBJ2-1; D is ambiguous. CDR3 coding DNA: TGTGCCAGCAGTGGGTGGACGAGTGAGCAGTTCTTC. Residues: CASSGWTSEQFF. The complete variable domain, with remaining parts taken from reference TRBV25-1 and TRBJ2-1, reads EADIYQTPRYLVIGTGKKITLECSQTMGHDKMYWYQQDPGMELHLIHYSYGVNSTEKGDLSSESTVSRIRTEHFPLTLESARPSHTSQYLCASSGWTSEQFFGPGTRLTVL.